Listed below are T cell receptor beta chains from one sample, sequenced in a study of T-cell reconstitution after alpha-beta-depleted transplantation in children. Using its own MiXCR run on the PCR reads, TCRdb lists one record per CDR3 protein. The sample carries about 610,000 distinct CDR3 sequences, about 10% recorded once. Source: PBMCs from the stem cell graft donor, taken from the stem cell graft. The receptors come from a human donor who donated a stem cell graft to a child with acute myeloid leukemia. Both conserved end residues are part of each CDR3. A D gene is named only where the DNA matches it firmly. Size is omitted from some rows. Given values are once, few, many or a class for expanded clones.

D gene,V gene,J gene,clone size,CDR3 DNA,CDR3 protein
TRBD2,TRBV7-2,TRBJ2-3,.,TGTGCCAGCAGCTTAGGAATACTAGCGGGATTAGCAGATACGCAGTATTTT,CASSLGILAGLADTQYF
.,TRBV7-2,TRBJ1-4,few,TGTGCCAGCAGCTTAATGCTGCTCTCCGATGAAAAACTGTTTTTT,CASSLMLLSDEKLFF
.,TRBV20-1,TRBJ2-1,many,TGCAGTGCTAGCGGGCCCGTGAACAATGAGCAGTTCTTC,CSASGPVNNEQFF
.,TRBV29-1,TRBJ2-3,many,TGCAGCGTTGGTGACAGGACAGATACGCAGTATTTT,CSVGDRTDTQYF
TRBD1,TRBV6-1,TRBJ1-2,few,TGTGCCAGCAGATTGACAGGGAATTCTAACTATGGCTACACCTTC,CASRLTGNSNYGYTF
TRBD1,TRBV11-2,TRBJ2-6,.,TGTGCCAGCAGCCGCCCCCGGGACAGCTTATTCTCTGGGGCCAACGTCCTGACTTTC,CASSRPRDSLFSGANVLTF
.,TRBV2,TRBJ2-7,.,TGTGCCAGCAAGACTACAAACTACGAGCAGTACTTC,CASKTTNYEQYF
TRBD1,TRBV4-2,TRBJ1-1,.,TGTGCCAGCAGCCAACAGACAGGGCAGAACACTGAAGCTTTCTTT,CASSQQTGQNTEAFF
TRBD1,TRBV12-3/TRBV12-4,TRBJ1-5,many,TGTGCCAGCAGTCCGAGGGGACAGGGAGAAAATCAGCCCCAGCATTTT,CASSPRGQGENQPQHF
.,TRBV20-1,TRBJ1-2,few,TGCAGTGCTAGAGGTGCCGGGGGAGAAACCTATGGCTACACCTTC,CSARGAGGETYGYTF
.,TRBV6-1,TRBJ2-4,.,TGTGCCAGCAGCCCGACCTTAGCCAAAAACATTCAGTACTTC,CASSPTLAKNIQYF
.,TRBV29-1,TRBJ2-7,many,TGCAGCGTCTATAGCGGTTCCTACGAGCAGTACTTC,CSVYSGSYEQYF
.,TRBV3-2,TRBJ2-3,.,TGTGCCATCAGCAAACTGAATGCAATGGATGTGGGCACAGATACGCAGTATTTT,CAISKLNAMDVGTDTQYF
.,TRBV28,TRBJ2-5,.,TGTGCCAGCTCGTGGCGCGTTAAAGAGACCCAGTACTTC,CASSWRVKETQYF
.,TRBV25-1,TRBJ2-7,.,TGTGCAGATTTCAGTGAAGACTACGAGCAGTACTTC,CADFSEDYEQYF
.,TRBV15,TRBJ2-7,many,TGTGCCACCAGCAGAGGGACAGATTCCTACGAGCAGTACTTC,CATSRGTDSYEQYF
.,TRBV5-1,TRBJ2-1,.,TGCGCCAGCAGCTTGGCCCCCTCTAGCTCCTACAATGAGCAGTTCTTC,CASSLAPSSSYNEQFF
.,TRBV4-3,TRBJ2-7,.,TGCGCCAGCAGCCAAGAATTTAGCGGAGTATCCGAGCAGTACTTC,CASSQEFSGVSEQYF
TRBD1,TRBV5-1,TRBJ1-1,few,TGCGCCAGCAGCTTCCGGACAGGAGGGAACACTGAAGCTTTCTTT,CASSFRTGGNTEAFF
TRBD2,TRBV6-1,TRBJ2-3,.,TGTGCCAGCAGCCCCCCCGGAGGGAGGGCCGTAGATACGCAGTATTTT,CASSPPGGRAVDTQYF
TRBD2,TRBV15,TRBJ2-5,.,TGTGCCACCAGCAGACTGGGGACTAGCGACGAGACCCAGTACTTC,CATSRLGTSDETQYF
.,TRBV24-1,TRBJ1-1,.,TGTGCCACCAGTGATCGACGAGGGGGTATCACTGAAGCTTTCTTT,CATSDRRGGITEAFF
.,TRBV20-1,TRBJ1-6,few,TGCAGTGCTAGTAGCGGGAGTAGAATTCTGGCCCTCCACTTT,CSASSGSRILALHF
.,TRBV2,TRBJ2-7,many,TGTGCCAGCAGTGGCGGACTGGCCTCCTACGAGCAGTACTTC,CASSGGLASYEQYF